This T cell receptor beta chain is drawn from a study of identical twins. Only a few counts were recorded for this clonotype. Its specificity is unknown. Study conclusions and caveats: Zero-insertion analyses could be partly confounded by invariant MAIT and iNKT cells.

The V end was cut by 1 base, the J end by 5 bases, with 11 bases between. Germline values: CDR1 LGHDT, CDR2 YNNKEL (reference sequence). The CDR3 runs 14 residues. TCRdb reprocessed the 5' RACE reads via MiXCR and lists one record per CDR3 protein. The table includes 1.5 million to 2 million distinct CDR3 sequences, about 30% detected once. This chain links TRBV3-1 with TRBJ1-1, with D maybe TRBD1 (6 bases). The sample taken for sequencing was cord blood. This clonotype was obtained from a newborn girl in good health. Here the CDR3 reads CASSQVVRGTEAFF. The CDR3 bases are TGTGCCAGCAGCCAAGTCGTTAGGGGGACTGAAGCTTTCTTT. Combining the CDR3 with reference TRBV3-1 and TRBJ1-1 gives the whole variable domain DTAVSQTPKYLVTQMGNDKSIKCEQNLGHDTMYWYKQDSKKFLKIMFSYNNKELIINETVPNRFSPKSPDKAHLNLHINSLELGDSAVYFCASSQVVRGTEAFFGQGTRLTVV.